This T cell receptor beta chain was captured by sequencing in a study of radiotherapy plus CTLA-4 blockade in lung cancer. Across the whole study: Objective responses occurred in roughly a sixth of patients; approximately 33% had disease control.

CDR1 MDHEN and CDR2 SYDVKM come from the germline V gene. The CDR3 totals 14 residues. The germline V and J ends were trimmed by 5 bases and 5 bases, with 15 bases remaining between them. Study-wide results and limits: Expansion of tumor-derived TCR clones was observed in blood after radiotherapy plus ipilimumab.

For this clone: Its specificity is unknown.

Sequenced by immunoSEQ multiplex PCR; TCRdb stores in-frame clones only, minus some. Among about 48,000 clones listed, 82% were seen once. V is TRBV28 and J is TRBJ2-5; TRBD2 might be the D (6 bases). The TCR originated in a human donor with non-small cell lung cancer who had stable disease on radiotherapy plus ipilimumab. The sequencing here drew on peripheral blood, taken from a patient treated with radiotherapy plus ipilimumab. The DNA for the CDR3 is TGTGCCAGCAGTCCCCTCGGGGGTCGGGAGACCCAGTACTTC. Translation: CASSPLGGRETQYF.